A selection of T cell receptor beta chains follows, all from one sample in a study of human T cells and chemical hapten exposure. TCRdb passed the RACE reads through MiXCR, listing each CDR3 protein once. The sample lists tens of thousands of distinct CDR3 sequences; 9.5% to 13% were seen once. The sample was whole blood, taken in connection with sensitization to the hapten diphenylcyclopropenone (DPC). These receptors were taken from a man aged 18-30 years with alopecia areata. Some clones in this sample may be carry-over from other donors' samples. The CDR3 runs from the conserved cysteine through the conserved F or W. Each record gives: CDR3 DNA, CDR3 protein, clone size, J gene, D gene, V gene. D genes are given only for firm matches. Size tells how often a clone was seen (once, few, many) or the class of an expanded clone, and some rows leave it out.

cdr3_nt: TGTGCCAGCAGTTTCGGGGTCACCACCGGGGAGCTGTTTTTT; cdr3_aa: CASSFGVTTGELFF; clone_size: NA; j_call: TRBJ2-2; d_call: NA; v_call: TRBV12-3/TRBV12-4
cdr3_nt: TGTGCCAGCAGCGTAAACCCCGAACAGGGATCTTGGGAGCAGTACTTC; cdr3_aa: CASSVNPEQGSWEQYF; clone_size: NA; j_call: TRBJ2-7; d_call: NA; v_call: TRBV9
cdr3_nt: TGTGCCAGCAGTTACGGACAGACTACCTTGTCAGGAGAGACCCAGTACTTC; cdr3_aa: CASSYGQTTLSGETQYF; clone_size: many; j_call: TRBJ2-5; d_call: NA; v_call: TRBV6-2/TRBV6-3
cdr3_nt: TGCAGCGTTGTGAATAGCGGGGGTACAGATACGCAGTATTTT; cdr3_aa: CSVVNSGGTDTQYF; clone_size: NA; j_call: TRBJ2-3; d_call: TRBD2; v_call: TRBV29-1
cdr3_nt: TGTGCCAGCAGTGACTTGCGGAGTAATGAAAAACTGTTTTTT; cdr3_aa: CASSDLRSNEKLFF; clone_size: NA; j_call: TRBJ1-4; d_call: NA; v_call: TRBV6-4
cdr3_nt: TGTGCCAGCAGTGAAAACAGAAATCAGCCCCAGCATTTT; cdr3_aa: CASSENRNQPQHF; clone_size: NA; j_call: TRBJ1-5; d_call: NA; v_call: TRBV2
cdr3_nt: TGTGCCAGCAGCTCCCTAGGACAGAATGAGCAGTTCTTC; cdr3_aa: CASSSLGQNEQFF; clone_size: NA; j_call: TRBJ2-1; d_call: NA; v_call: TRBV7-2
cdr3_nt: TGCATCAGCCCGGGACAGGGGAAGGTCGGGGAGCTGTTTTTT; cdr3_aa: CISPGQGKVGELFF; clone_size: NA; j_call: TRBJ2-2; d_call: TRBD1; v_call: TRBV20-1
cdr3_nt: TGTGCCAGCAGTTACGCCCGACAGGGGCGACCTGGGGCCAACGTCCTGACTTTC; cdr3_aa: CASSYARQGRPGANVLTF; clone_size: few; j_call: TRBJ2-6; d_call: TRBD1; v_call: TRBV6-5
cdr3_nt: TGTGCCAGCAGGCAGGACAGTTACGAGCAGTACTTC; cdr3_aa: CASRQDSYEQYF; clone_size: NA; j_call: TRBJ2-7; d_call: NA; v_call: TRBV28
cdr3_nt: TGTGCCAGCAGTTACCCCGGACAGGGTCGGGGTGAAGCTTTCTTT; cdr3_aa: CASSYPGQGRGEAFF; clone_size: few; j_call: TRBJ1-1; d_call: TRBD1; v_call: TRBV6-2/TRBV6-3
cdr3_nt: TGTGCCATCACCCAGACGGGGCAAAGGGATGGCTACACCTTC; cdr3_aa: CAITQTGQRDGYTF; clone_size: many; j_call: TRBJ1-2; d_call: NA; v_call: TRBV10-3
cdr3_nt: TGTGCCAGCAGCTGGGCCGGGGGGGCAGATACGCAGTATTTT; cdr3_aa: CASSWAGGADTQYF; clone_size: many; j_call: TRBJ2-3; d_call: TRBD2; v_call: TRBV6-6
cdr3_nt: TGTGCCAGCAGTCCCGGCCCCACGCGTTCACCCCTCCACTTT; cdr3_aa: CASSPGPTRSPLHF; clone_size: few; j_call: TRBJ1-6; d_call: NA; v_call: TRBV6-6
cdr3_nt: TGCAGCGTTGTTGCGGGGGCAGAGACTGAAGCTTTCTTT; cdr3_aa: CSVVAGAETEAFF; clone_size: NA; j_call: TRBJ1-1; d_call: NA; v_call: TRBV20-1
cdr3_nt: TGTGCCAGCAGCTTAGGGACAGCTGGCACAGATACGCAGTATTTT; cdr3_aa: CASSLGTAGTDTQYF; clone_size: many; j_call: TRBJ2-3; d_call: NA; v_call: TRBV7-8
cdr3_nt: TGTGCCAGCAGCCAAGATTGGGCCAGCCAAGAGACCCAGTACTTC; cdr3_aa: CASSQDWASQETQYF; clone_size: many; j_call: TRBJ2-5; d_call: NA; v_call: TRBV3-1
cdr3_nt: TGCAGCGTTGTCTTGGGCGGCACTGAAGCTTTCTTT; cdr3_aa: CSVVLGGTEAFF; clone_size: few; j_call: TRBJ1-1; d_call: NA; v_call: TRBV29-1
cdr3_nt: TGTGCCAGCAGTTACGGAAGAAATTCACCCCTCCACTTT; cdr3_aa: CASSYGRNSPLHF; clone_size: many; j_call: TRBJ1-6; d_call: NA; v_call: TRBV6-2/TRBV6-3
cdr3_nt: TGTGCCAGCAGTTACGACAGGTTCACAGATACGCAGTATTTT; cdr3_aa: CASSYDRFTDTQYF; clone_size: many; j_call: TRBJ2-3; d_call: NA; v_call: TRBV6-2/TRBV6-3
cdr3_nt: TGTGCCAGCGCCAGGGGGCCGGCGAACACTGAAGCTTTCTTT; cdr3_aa: CASARGPANTEAFF; clone_size: NA; j_call: TRBJ1-1; d_call: TRBD1; v_call: TRBV12-3/TRBV12-4
cdr3_nt: TGTGCCAGCAGTGACTCGACATCCCACTACAATGAGCAGTTCTTC; cdr3_aa: CASSDSTSHYNEQFF; clone_size: many; j_call: TRBJ2-1; d_call: NA; v_call: TRBV6-4
cdr3_nt: TGTGCCACCTCCCTCCCGGGACAGTACTACGAGCAGTACTTC; cdr3_aa: CATSLPGQYYEQYF; clone_size: few; j_call: TRBJ2-7; d_call: TRBD1; v_call: TRBV10-3
cdr3_nt: TGTGCCAGCAGCTTTGCTGCCACACACACAGATACGCAGTATTTT; cdr3_aa: CASSFAATHTDTQYF; clone_size: many; j_call: TRBJ2-3; d_call: NA; v_call: TRBV7-3
cdr3_nt: TGTGCCAGCAGGCCGGGCGAGGGAAGGACGGATGAGCAGTTCTTC; cdr3_aa: CASRPGEGRTDEQFF; clone_size: NA; j_call: TRBJ2-1; d_call: NA; v_call: TRBV5-6
cdr3_nt: TGTGTCAGTAGTATCGAACAGGGGAACACTGAAGCTTTCTTT; cdr3_aa: CVSSIEQGNTEAFF; clone_size: NA; j_call: TRBJ1-1; d_call: NA; v_call: TRBV19